This T cell receptor beta chain was profiled in a study of lymphopenia after photon versus proton radiotherapy. Study results and caveats: Authors raise, but do not show, better survival with proton therapy. Oligoclonal CD8+ Temra expansion after nadir drove photon patients' diversity drop. Relative stability marked proton patients; photon patients lost diversity and naive cells. Larger post-nadir TCR diversity loss correlated inversely with survival in deceased patients.

Concerning this clone: Its cognate antigen is unknown. This CDR3 is also generated by other DNA sequences in the sample.

TCRdb's table, derived via immunoSEQ multiplex PCR, lists solely in-frame clones and lacks some. Of over 25,000 clones in the sample, about nine tenths were seen once. Trimming shortened V by 2 bases and J by 5 bases, and 12 bases separated the two germline ends. Germline CDR1 MNHEY, CDR2 SMNVEV (reference sequence). The length of the CDR3 is 14 residues. The TCR originated in a woman in her sixties or seventies with cholangiocarcinoma. Some clones in this sample may be carry-over from other donors' samples. V usage is TRBV27 and J usage is TRBJ1-2; D is ambiguous. The specimen comprised peripheral blood, sampled from a patient treated with proton-based radiotherapy. CDR3 loop: CASSLGGIPYGYTF. CDR3 nucleotides: TGTGCCAGCAGTTTAGGAGGGATCCCTTATGGCTACACCTTC.